This T cell receptor beta chain appears in the sequencing data of a study of naive and memory T cell subsets (dated by TCRdb to the late 2010s). About the investigation overall: An open-source, UMI-based TCR alpha and beta sequencing pipeline was applied to sorted naive and memory peripheral blood T cell subsets. Complete agreement was observed between the functional CMV T cell responses and the IgG serology results. RNA was DNase-treated and reverse transcribed with TCR constant-region primers, mostly using SuperScript III. General findings and caveats noted by the study authors: Clonotypes were defined as single alpha or beta chain sequences, not paired alpha/beta receptors. Once error correction was done, more than 90% of naive TCR sequences showed up just once, which made the naive abundance distributions much steeper than those of the memory subsets. No ground truth was available to validate the repertoire findings for the naive and memory subsets. TCR abundance followed a power law whose exponent differed between naive and memory subsets but was consistent across the three individuals. A few larger clonotypes were found in naive repertoires, especially CD8, and these larger clonotypes were possibly memory cells re-expressing CD45RA. Gini index rose and Shannon and inverse Simpson diversity fell from naive through CM, EM and EMRA in both CD4 and CD8 cells. RNA-based TCR counts may be affected by expression changes linked to T cell activation and differentiation.

From the second PCR step on, the TCR alpha and beta chain libraries were amplified in separate reactions. To determine each donor's CMV status, fresh PBMCs were stimulated overnight with CMV viral lysate, and IFNgamma production from CD4+ T cells was then assessed. Using Miltenyi beads, CD4 T cells were first positively selected, and CD8 T cells were then positively selected from the CD4-negative fraction. Cells were stained for CD3, CD4, CD8, CD45RA, CD27 and a live/dead dye and were sorted on a BD Aria II into four subsets based on CD45RA and CD27. Three healthy volunteers provided blood, and the blood of each volunteer was split into CD4 and CD8 T cells and then into four differentiation subsets. Around 130 ml of peripheral blood was drawn per donor, and PBMC were isolated by Ficoll-Paque PLUS density-gradient centrifugation. After sorting, cells were lysed in RLT buffer, RNA was extracted using a Qiagen RNeasy kit, and the extracted RNA was stored at -80 degrees C.

This clonotype was picked up a small number of times. Its antigen remains undetermined. No clone much larger than this one lies a single base away; base qualities are absent. A distance of 10 bases separates the germline ends of V and J, which lose 8 bases and 0 bases respectively. Based on the germline V gene, the CDR1 and CDR2 sequences are SGHTA and FQGNSA. The CDR3 numbers 14 residues from cysteine through phenylalanine. Left in the record is the CDR3 DNA by itself, 42 bases read in frame from the first base. The protocol used for the library was UMI-ligation and nested PCR. The beta constant-region primer was an equimolar mix of two oligonucleotides covering both TRBC1 and TRBC2. A single-stranded oligonucleotide bearing the SP2 primer plus a 12-nucleotide UMI was ligated onto the 3' end of the cDNA by T4 RNA ligase 1. The ligated cDNA went through four rounds of PCR with nested alpha and beta constant-region primers together with the SP2 primer. The ligation reaction was incubated at 16°C for about 20-24 hours. PCR2 was usually performed as a SYBR Green qPCR and halted at a preset threshold so that over-amplification would not occur. Every purification after the first one was done using Agencourt AMPure XP magnetic beads. Libraries were quantified by Qubit and checked on a TapeStation, where a main peak was expected near 650 bp. The pooled libraries were sequenced on an Illumina MiSeq using v2 2x251 paired-end kits, which usually yielded about 0.95-2 million reads per sample. Each sample was pooled at 3 to 5 nM, and roughly 5-7% PhiX was included to help cluster recognition. The published analysis was carried out like this. Decombinator assigned V and J genes to Demultiplexor-processed FASTQ reads by tag matching, allowing a single base-pair mismatch. UMIs were used by Collapsinator to correct both sequencing errors and frequency errors arising from PCR heterogeneity. CDR3Translator translated TCRs and extracted CDR3s from the conserved cysteine to the FGXG phenylalanine, flagging non-productive sequences. Gini, Shannon entropy and inverse Simpson indices were calculated on repertoires that had been subsampled to equal numbers of UMI-defined TCRs. Power-law fits to clonotype abundance distributions were performed by maximum likelihood within the linear range. Similar UMI counts, unique TCR numbers and clonal distributions were obtained with the pipeline and with MIGEC on one naive CD8 sample. In one analysis, naive TCRs that were also found in any memory subset of the same donor were excluded from the naive repertoire. A set of several thousand CMV-associated CDR3 sequences, compiled from VDJdb and a published dataset, was used to search the repertoires. TCRdb reprocessing: public reads trimmed at Q25 with fastp, clones called with MiXCR, in-frame beta chains kept. Each CDR3 protein appears once, grouped with its most common genes and DNA. The V and J calls reflect TCRdb's pipeline rather than the authors' work. Recorded for this sample are 140,000 to 150,000 distinct CDR3 sequences; 15% to 20% of them occurred a single time. About 0.14% of the sample is taken by the ten largest.

The chain joins TRBV7-2 to TRBJ2-2; a tentative D match to TRBD2 spans 5 bases. The sample was naive CD4+ T cells from blood. The cell subset or site tag for this specimen amounts to: naive T cells, CD45RA high CD27+. This TCR derives from a human donor in good health. CDR3 region: CASWRAPNTGELFF. The DNA sequence is as follows: TGTGCCAGCTGGCGGGCCCCGAACACCGGGGAGCTGTTTTTT. The variable domain in full, with residues beyond the CDR3 obtained from the reference TRBV7-2 and TRBJ2-2 genes, is GAGVSQSPSNKVTEKGKDVELRCDPISGHTALYWYRQSLGQGLEFLIYFQGNSAPDKSGLPSDRFSAERTGGSVSTLTIQRTQQEDSAVYLCASWRAPNTGELFFGEGSRLTVL.